This T cell receptor beta chain was found in a study of response to subunit inactivated influenza vaccine. Whole-study findings and limits: The authors offered the suggestion that each seasonal influenza vaccination recruits few new T cells.

On this clonotype itself: Its matching antigen is unknown.

The CDR3 contains 12 residues. V was trimmed by 5 bases and J by 3 bases, leaving 8 bases between them. Germline CDR1 is DFQATT and CDR2 is SNEGSKA (reference sequence). TCRdb passed the RT-PCR reads through MiXCR, listing each CDR3 protein once. The sample yields around 490,000 distinct CDR3 sequences, 7.6% seen once. This TCR came from a man between 45 and 75 years old who received an inactivated influenza vaccine. The chain couples TRBV20-1 to TRBJ2-1; D call uncertain. Sample: PBMCs from blood, taken approximately 25 months after vaccination. The CDR3 DNA sequence: TGCAGTGCTCATTTACTCTACAATGAGCAGTTCTTC. Translated: CSAHLLYNEQFF.